Sequencing of this T cell receptor beta chain was carried out in a study of T cells in Graves' hyperthyroidism and ophthalmopathy. Points from the study as a whole: Using 13 V-J features, a model discriminated ophthalmopathy from stable hyperthyroidism.

Amplified TCR beta CDR3 regions came from RNA transcripts. HTBI primers were employed in a first-round RT-PCR of the TCR CDR3. From the multiplex PCR reads, TCRdb called clonotypes with MiXCR, one entry per CDR3 protein. The sample lists about 420,000 distinct CDR3 sequences; roughly 13% were seen once. This clonotype occurred many times. What it binds is not known. J gave up 7 bases and V 1 base, and 6 bases lay outside the gene matches. This CDR3 is 15 amino acids long. Germline values: CDR1 SGHAT, CDR2 FQNNGV. Sequencing was done on a sample of blood. The chain joins TRBV11-2 to TRBJ2-1; 8 positions match TRBD1. The receptor comes from a woman aged 18-29 years with Graves' hyperthyroidism. DNA for the CDR3: TGTGCCAGCAGCTTAGTACGGACAGGGCTTAATGAGCAGTTCTTC. Protein sequence: CASSLVRTGLNEQFF.